The clone carrying this T cell receptor beta chain was seen a handful of times. No antigen is known for it. Molecular barcoding with unique molecular identifiers was used for the TCRbeta library. TCRdb re-derived calls from the PCR reads in MiXCR, one entry per CDR3 protein. The sample holds hundreds of thousands of distinct CDR3 sequences, roughly 15% seen once. The V gene end was trimmed by 0 bases and the J gene end by 2 bases; junction bases not matched to a gene: 5. Germline CDR1 reads SGHKS; CDR2 reads YYEKEE (reference sequence). There are 16 residues in the CDR3. The sample belongs to a study of T-cell reconstitution after alpha-beta-depleted transplantation in children. Regarding the study as a whole: By about two months after transplant, alpha-beta T cells reportedly arose from several hundred graft clones that had expanded.

This chain links TRBV5-5 with TRBJ2-7; 10 positions agree with TRBD2. The sequence came from a male patient younger than 18 who had a stem cell transplant for acute lymphoblastic leukemia, so the T cells may come from the graft donor. The specimen comprised PBMCs, mostly from graft donor cells, sampled 360 days after TCRalphabeta/CD19-depleted stem cell transplant. The CDR3 sequence is CASSLGGGLATYEQYF. DNA for the CDR3: TGTGCCAGCAGCTTGGGGGGGGGACTAGCGACCTACGAGCAGTACTTC.